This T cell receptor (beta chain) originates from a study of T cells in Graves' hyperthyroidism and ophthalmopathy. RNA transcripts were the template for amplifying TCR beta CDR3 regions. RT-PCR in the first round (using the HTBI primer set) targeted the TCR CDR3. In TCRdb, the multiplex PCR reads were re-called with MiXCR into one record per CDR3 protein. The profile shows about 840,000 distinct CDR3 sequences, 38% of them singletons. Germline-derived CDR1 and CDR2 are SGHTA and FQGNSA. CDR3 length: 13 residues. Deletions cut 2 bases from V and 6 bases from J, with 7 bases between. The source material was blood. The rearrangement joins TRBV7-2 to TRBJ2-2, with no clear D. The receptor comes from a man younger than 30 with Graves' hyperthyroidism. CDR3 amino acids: CASSLQLPGELFF. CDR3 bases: TGTGCCAGCAGCTTACAGTTACCCGGGGAGCTGTTTTTT.